A selection of T cell receptor beta chains follows, all from one sample in a study of T cells after yellow fever vaccination. TCRdb re-called the 5' RACE reads with MiXCR, one entry per CDR3 protein. The sample contains about 75,000 distinct CDR3 sequences, around 7% of which appear only once. The material sequenced was CD8+ T cells sorted from PBMCs, taken roughly 10 days after the first yellow fever vaccination. The receptors shown here come from a man younger than 30 who received the YFV17D yellow fever vaccine. Each CDR3 is given with its conserved first and last residue. D genes are given only for firm matches. Clone size is shown for a subset of rows, as once, few, many or a class of expanded clone.

14,TRBJ2-2,NA,NA,TRBV7-3,TGTGCCAGCAGCCCAGGGCCCCGCGTCCGGGAGCTGTTTTTT,CASSPGPRVRELFF
16,TRBJ2-2,many,NA,TRBV5-5,TGTGCCAGCAGCTTGTGGAGGCGGGGAGGTACCGGGGAGCTGTTTTTT,CASSLWRRGGTGELFF
14,TRBJ1-5,NA,NA,TRBV7-9,TGTGCCAGCAGCTTAGAGACAGTCAATCAGCGCCAGCATTTT,CASSLETVNQRQHF
15,TRBJ2-5,few,TRBD2,TRBV2,TGTGCCAGCACCCTGACTAGCGGGGCTCAAGAGACCCAGTACTTC,CASTLTSGAQETQYF
16,TRBJ2-1,many,TRBD2,TRBV29-1,TGCAGCGTTGCCCTAGCGGGGGTTCGCTCCTACAATGAGCAGTTCTTC,CSVALAGVRSYNEQFF
15,TRBJ1-5,NA,NA,TRBV7-2,TGTGCCAGCAGCTTGGGAGGGATCGGAGATCAGCCCCAGCATTTT,CASSLGGIGDQPQHF
16,TRBJ2-1,many,NA,TRBV7-3,TGTGCCAGCAGCTTTTCCCTTTCCCCCTCCTACAATGAGCAGTTCTTC,CASSFSLSPSYNEQFF
15,TRBJ2-2,once,TRBD2,TRBV5-4,TGTGCCAGCAGCTTACCGGGACTACACACCGGGGAGCTGTTTTTT,CASSLPGLHTGELFF
14,TRBJ2-7,few,TRBD1,TRBV13,TGTGCCAGCAGCCCCTACAGGGGGCACCGCGAGCAGTACTTC,CASSPYRGHREQYF
18,TRBJ2-2,NA,TRBD2,TRBV5-1,TGCGCCAGCAGCTTAAGAAGCGGGGGGGCCGCGAACACCGGGGAGCTGTTTTTT,CASSLRSGGAANTGELFF
15,TRBJ2-1,many,TRBD2,TRBV7-6,TGTGCCAGCAGCTTACTAGCGGGGGGATACAATGAGCAGTTCTTC,CASSLLAGGYNEQFF
15,TRBJ2-1,NA,TRBD1,TRBV9,TGTGCCAGCAGCCCAGGACAGGAATTGTACAATGAGCAGTTCTTC,CASSPGQELYNEQFF